The T cell receptor beta chain described here comes from a study of T cells after yellow fever vaccination. On this clonotype: Its antigen is not known.

Study-wide findings and caveats: Reappearing after the booster were most of the clones from primary vaccination (roughly 96% CD4, about 87% CD8). It was the secondary response that reached its peak faster, day 5 versus 15, but it was weaker.

Trimming left V 5 bases short and J 12 bases short, with 8 bases between. The CDR3 contains 10 residues. TCRdb recomputed calls from the 5' RACE reads with MiXCR, one row per CDR3 protein. The data contain about 310,000 distinct CDR3 sequences, approximately 3.9% of them singletons. The rearrangement joins TRBV12-3 or TRBV12-4 to TRBJ2-1; D ambiguous. The receptor comes from a man younger than 30 who received the YFV17D yellow fever vaccine. The sequencing here drew on PBMCs, taken on the day of the yellow fever booster vaccination. The CDR3 bases are TGTGCCAGCAGTGTGACTGGGCAGTTCTTC. It is translated as CASSVTGQFF.